These 32 T cell receptor beta chains were sequenced from one sample in a study of blood T cell repertoires in COVID-19. Using immunoSEQ multiplex PCR, the repertoire was profiled, and TCRdb retains in-frame clones only, with some absent. The sample carries about 59,000 clones, around 70% recorded once. The sequenced sample consisted of peripheral blood. The receptors derive from a woman in her seventies with acute or convalescent COVID-19.

This clone has only one observation. This chain connects TRBV6-1 to TRBJ1-5; TRBD1 is a possible D gene (6 bases). Trimming took 4 bases from V and 1 from J, leaving 14 bases between them. The CDR3 runs to 16 residues. In germline, CDR1 is MNHNS, CDR2 SASEGT. The DNA for the CDR3 is TGTGCCAGCAGTGCCTGGGGCAGGGGCAGCAATCAGCCCCAGCATTTT. Translated, it gives CASSAWGRGSNQPQHF.

J is TRBJ1-5 and V is TRBV24-1; the D is unclear. This CDR3 has 15 amino acids. V shed 2 bases and J shed 7 bases, with 14 bases lying between them. Looked up from germline, CDR1 is KGHDR and CDR2 is SFDVKD. DNA for the CDR3: TGTGCCACCAGTGATTCCGGGCCGACTAGACAGCCCCAGCATTTT. Translation: CATSDSGPTRQPQHF.

V and J are TRBV5-6 and TRBJ2-3; 9 positions agree with TRBD1. CDR3 length: 16 amino acids. Germline-derived CDR1 and CDR2 are SGHDT and YYEEEE. With 0 bases clipped from V and 5 bases from J, the junction kept 7 bases outside the gene matches. The CDR3 coding sequence is TGTGCCAGCAGCTTGGCCTGGGACAGGGTGGGAGATACGCAGTATTTT. Amino acids: CASSLAWDRVGDTQYF.

This rearrangement joins TRBV30 to TRBJ1-3; D gene unclear. V lost 5 bases and J 7 bases, leaving 15 bases between the germline ends. The germline CDR1 and CDR2 sequences are GTSNPN and SVGIG (reference sequence). The CDR3 totals 13 residues. The CDR3 DNA reads TGTGCCTGGGACGGACTTGTCATGAACACCATATATTTT. This sequence encodes CAWDGLVMNTIYF.

This sequence joins TRBV29-1 and TRBJ1-1, with TRBD1 identical over 10 bases. Germline V gene sequence: CDR1 SQVTM, CDR2 ANQGSEA. V lost 5 bases to trimming and J lost 4 bases; unmatched junction nucleotides: 7. The CDR3 is 14 residues long. The CDR3 loop is CSVRHGTGVTEAFF. The DNA of the CDR3 is TGCAGCGTTCGCCACGGGACAGGGGTCACTGAAGCTTTCTTT.

This chain connects TRBV18 to TRBJ2-7; TRBD2 is a possible D gene (6 bases). With 4 bases removed from V and 7 bases from J, the gap between germline ends came to 26 bases. Germline loops: CDR1 KGHSH, CDR2 LQKENI. The CDR3 has 17 residues. CDR3 DNA: TGTGCCAGCTCACAGGTTATGGGCGGGACTCCAACGGGAGAGCAGTACGTC. This sequence encodes CASSQVMGGTPTGEQYV.

The rearrangement uses TRBV10-1 and TRBJ1-1; 7 positions match TRBD1. In germline, CDR1 is WNHNN, CDR2 SYGVQD (reference sequence). CDR3 size: 13 residues. V was clipped by 4 bases and J by 1 base; unmatched bases: 0. The DNA of the CDR3 is TGCGCCAGCAGTGGACAGGGGAACACTGAAGCTTTCTTT. This encodes CASSGQGNTEAFF.

This clone was counted many times. The rearrangement links TRBV9 to TRBJ1-6; D possibly corresponds to TRBD1 (6 bases). V gave up 1 base and J gave up 7 bases, with 6 bases separating them. CDR1 is SGDLS and CDR2 is YYNGEE in the germline V gene. The CDR3 sequence is 13 residues long. The CDR3 DNA reads as TGTGCCAGCAGCGTAACAGGGAATTCACCCCTCCACTTT. It translates to CASSVTGNSPLHF.

The chain is built from TRBV21-1 and TRBJ2-4; the table's D call, TRBD2, was not checked against the DNA. TRBV21-1 counts as a pseudogene. This CDR3 comprises 12 residues. The CDR3, as DNA: TGTGCCAGCAGCTGCCCTCGGGACATTCAGTACTTC. Amino acids: CASSCPRDIQYF.

The chain combines TRBV19 with TRBJ2-3; 8 nucleotides align to TRBD1. J lost 1 base, V lost 5 bases, and 2 bases had no gene match. The CDR3 length is 14 residues. Germline CDR1 reads LNHDA; CDR2 reads SQIVND (reference sequence). In nucleotides, the CDR3 is TGTGCCAGTAGTTCGGGACAGGGCACAGATACGCAGTATTTT. Translated: CASSSGQGTDTQYF.

This clone was found a few times. This sequence joins TRBV10-2 and TRBJ1-2; D unresolved. V lost 3 bases and J 5 bases, leaving 10 bases between the germline ends. The CDR3 is 13 residues long. The germline V gene encodes CDR1 WSHSY and CDR2 SAAADI. The CDR3 protein is CASSDITAYGYTF. The CDR3 region has the DNA TGCGCCAGCAGTGATATAACAGCTTATGGCTACACCTTC.

The rearrangement links TRBV5-5 to TRBJ2-7; perhaps TRBD1 as D (5 bases). Germline values: CDR1 SGHKS, CDR2 YYEKEE (reference sequence). This CDR3 is built from 14 residues. The ends were cut back, 0 bases at V and 3 bases at J, with 10 bases in the middle. CDR3 loop: CASSLGGANYEQYF. DNA of the CDR3: TGTGCCAGCAGCTTGGGTGGGGCTAACTACGAGCAGTACTTC.

The chain employs TRBV11-2 and TRBJ1-1, with 10 bases that match TRBD1. Germline assignment: CDR1 SGHAT and CDR2 FQNNGV. The CDR3 is 17 amino acids. V trimming: 1 base; J trimming: 1 base; junction bases outside the gene matches: 6. CDR3 nucleotides: TGTGCCAGCAGCTTAGCCGACAGGGGGCGCGGGAACACTGAAGCTTTCTTT. Its protein product is CASSLADRGRGNTEAFF.

The table lists this clone with a few counts. This chain uses TRBV5-1 with TRBJ2-2; 7 nucleotides align to TRBD1. CDR1 and CDR2 (germline): SGHRS, YFSETQ. Trimming removed 2 bases from V and 4 bases from J; junction bases left unmatched: 2. The CDR3 runs to 14 residues. CDR3 residues: CASSLQGFTGELFF. The CDR3 bases are TGCGCCAGCAGCTTACAGGGGTTCACCGGGGAGCTGTTTTTT.

V usage is TRBV18 and J usage is TRBJ1-1, with D tentatively TRBD1 (6 bases). The CDR3 is 13 amino acids. Germline-derived CDR1 and CDR2 are KGHSH and LQKENI. Trimming pared 3 bases from V and 9 bases from J, leaving 14 bases between. This CDR3 reads CASSPNTGSQAFF. For the CDR3, the DNA is TGTGCCAGCTCACCGAATACAGGGAGCCAAGCTTTCTTT. The full variable domain, completed using reference TRBV18 and TRBJ1-1, is NAGVMQNPRHLVRRRGQEARLRCSPMKGHSHVYWYRQLPEEGLKFMVYLQKENIIDESGMPKERFSAEFPKEGPSILRIQQVVRGDSAAYFCASSPNTGSQAFFGQGTRLTVV.

This clone appeared a few times. The genes are TRBV7-3 and TRBJ1-5; D remains unclear. V was pared by 3 bases and J by 6 bases, with 9 bases between. Germline values: CDR1 SGHTA, CDR2 FQGTGA. The CDR3 sequence is 13 residues long. The CDR3 sequence is CASSFYRGQPQHF. As DNA, the CDR3 is TGTGCCAGCAGCTTCTACCGGGGTCAGCCCCAGCATTTT.

This rearrangement joins TRBV30 to TRBJ1-4, with a tentative D call TRBD1 (5 bases). CDR1 is GTSNPN and CDR2 is SVGIG in the germline V gene (reference sequence). V lost 1 base and J lost 10, with 16 bases in between. The CDR3 consists of 14 residues. The CDR3 nucleotides read TGTGCCTGGAGTGAGCAAGGCGGGAGGGGAAAACTGTTTTTT. Amino acid sequence: CAWSEQGGRGKLFF.

V gene TRBV7-2 combines with J gene TRBJ1-2; D not resolved. The CDR3 has 13 residues. Germline V gene lookup returns CDR1 SGHTA and CDR2 FQGNSA. With 5 bases removed from V and 11 bases from J, the gap between germline ends came to 18 bases. This CDR3 reads CASSQDFGGPYTF. In nucleotides, the CDR3 is TGTGCCAGCAGCCAAGACTTTGGAGGGCCTTACACCTTC. The full variable domain, rest sourced from reference TRBV7-2 and TRBJ1-2, is GAGVSQSPSNKVTEKGKDVELRCDPISGHTALYWYRQSLGQGLEFLIYFQGNSAPDKSGLPSDRFSAERTGGSVSTLTIQRTQQEDSAVYLCASSQDFGGPYTFGSGTRLTVV.

This clone showed up just a few times. J is TRBJ1-1 and V is TRBV5-1, with D possibly being TRBD1 (6 bases). V was cut by 3 bases and J by 5 bases, with 11 bases left in between. Looked up from germline, CDR1 is SGHRS and CDR2 is YFSETQ. This CDR3 spans 13 amino acids. CDR3 amino acids: CASSSGQRTEAFF. In DNA, the CDR3 is TGCGCCAGCAGCTCTGGACAGAGAACTGAAGCTTTCTTT.

CDR3 sequence (DNA): TGTGCCAGCAGCGATGGACAGGGCCTCCCCCTCTATGGCTACACCTTC. It yields the protein CASSDGQGLPLYGYTF. The rearrangement links TRBV5-5 to TRBJ1-2, with 8 bases aligning to TRBD1. The CDR3 runs 16 residues. With 4 bases clipped from V and 4 bases from J, the junction kept 12 bases outside the gene matches. The germline V gene encodes CDR1 SGHKS and CDR2 YYEKEE (reference sequence). Complete variable domain (other parts from reference TRBV5-5 and TRBJ1-2): DAGVTQSPTHLIKTRGQQVTLRCSPISGHKSVSWYQQVLGQGPQFIFQYYEKEERGRGNFPDRFSARQFPNYSSELNVNALLLGDSALYLCASSDGQGLPLYGYTFGSGTRLTVV.

The V and J genes are TRBV11-2 and TRBJ1-1; TRBD1 agrees at 8 bases. From germline, CDR1 is SGHAT and CDR2 FQNNGV. After removal of 5 bases from V and 7 bases from J, the junction contained 9 bases not matched to a gene. CDR3 length equals 14 residues. The CDR3: CASSPGGRSFEAFF. CDR3 in DNA: TGTGCCAGCAGCCCAGGGGGCCGCTCCTTTGAAGCTTTCTTT. The whole variable domain, remainder taken from reference TRBV11-2 and TRBJ1-1, is EAGVAQSPRYKIIEKRQSVAFWCNPISGHATLYWYQQILGQGPKLLIQFQNNGVVDDSQLPKDRFSAERLKGVDSTLKIQPAKLEDSAVYLCASSPGGRSFEAFFGQGTRLTVV.

V usage is TRBV11-2 and J usage is TRBJ1-2; D perhaps matches TRBD1 (5 bases). The CDR3 loop spans 16 amino acids. Germline V gene sequence: CDR1 SGHAT, CDR2 FQNNGV. Deletions cut 1 base from V and 2 bases from J, with 14 bases between. DNA for the CDR3: TGTGCCAGCAGCTTAGCCACGGGGGTAGGGAACTATGGCTACACCTTC. Protein: CASSLATGVGNYGYTF.

The CDR3 sequence is CASSSHGGLSYNEQFF. The CDR3 bases are TGTGCCAGCAGCTCCCACGGGGGTCTATCCTACAATGAGCAGTTCTTC. The chain has TRBV11-3 and TRBJ2-1; the D gene is possibly TRBD2 (6 bases). The CDR3 length is 16 residues. V was cut by 4 bases and J by 1 base, with 14 bases left in between. Germline V lookup: CDR1 SGHNT, CDR2 YENEEA.

This chain uses TRBV2 with TRBJ2-3; tentatively, D is TRBD1 (6 bases). The germline V gene encodes CDR1 SNHLY and CDR2 FYNNEI. There are 14 residues in the CDR3. Trimming left V 8 bases short and J 0 bases short, with 12 bases between. In DNA form, the CDR3 reads TGTGCCAGCTGGGGCAGGGGCAGCACAGATACGCAGTATTTT. Protein product: CASWGRGSTDTQYF.

In regard to this clone: At one boundary the junction diverges from the germline segment, which might be a read error. The gene calls are TRBV7-7 and TRBJ2-5, with 8 bases matching TRBD1. The CDR3 contains 15 residues. Germline CDR1 reads SSHAT; CDR2 reads FNYEAQ (reference sequence). CDR3 residues: CASSSGQGRYETQYF. CDR3 DNA sequence: TGTGCTAGCAGCTCCGGACAGGGACGGTACGAGACCCAGTACTTC.

V is TRBV4-1 and J is TRBJ1-2; possibly TRBD1 for D (5 bases). The V end lost 0 bases, the J end lost 4 bases, and 15 bases lay between the germline ends. Per the germline V gene, CDR1 is MGHRA and CDR2 is YSYEKL. This CDR3 has 16 residues. CDR3 loop: CASSQDPTRGGYGYTF. The DNA for the CDR3 is TGCGCCAGCAGCCAAGATCCCACGCGGGGGGGCTATGGCTACACCTTC.

The genes are TRBV14 and TRBJ1-1; possible D gene TRBD1, 5 bases. CDR1 is SGHDN and CDR2 is FVKESK in the germline V gene. The CDR3 sequence is 16 residues long. The V end lost 1 base, the J end lost 6 bases, and 18 bases lay between the germline ends. CDR3 DNA sequence: TGTGCCAGCAGCCAAGGTTGGAGGGGCGCGTTAGCTGAAGCTTTCTTT. Translating it yields CASSQGWRGALAEAFF.

This clone has only a few counts. The J gene is TRBJ1-2, the V gene TRBV10-3, with no clear D. The V and J ends lost 5 bases and 4 bases respectively, with 11 bases between them. Per the germline V gene, CDR1 is ENHRY and CDR2 is SYGVKD. The CDR3 loop spans 13 amino acids. The CDR3 loop reads CAISTKAGYGYTF. The DNA of the CDR3 is TGTGCCATCAGTACTAAAGCCGGCTATGGCTACACCTTC.

This clone appeared a few times. The chain carries TRBV19 and TRBJ1-2, with 12 positions matching TRBD1. This CDR3 spans 16 amino acids. CDR1 LNHDA and CDR2 SQIVND come from the germline V gene (reference sequence). V was pared by 4 bases and J by 1 base, with 4 bases of the junction left unmatched. For the CDR3, the DNA is TGTGCCAGTAGTACCGGGACAGGGGGCATTAACTATGGCTACACCTTC. Its translation is CASSTGTGGINYGYTF.

This chain's CDR3 is CASRRGQVMNTEAFF. The CDR3 bases are TGCGCCAGCAGACGTGGACAGGTAATGAACACTGAAGCTTTCTTT. The chain links TRBV4-1 to TRBJ1-1; 7 nucleotides agree with TRBD1. Germline values: CDR1 MGHRA, CDR2 YSYEKL. V trimming: 6 bases; J trimming: 0 bases; junction bases outside the gene matches: 7. The CDR3 extends over 15 amino acids.

The chain joins TRBV7-9 to TRBJ1-6; a possible D gene is TRBD1 (5 bases). In germline, CDR1 is SEHNR, CDR2 FQNEAQ (reference sequence). This CDR3 is 14 amino acids long. V gave up 0 bases and J gave up 10 bases, with 10 bases separating them. The CDR3 spells CASSLAGDGSPLHF. CDR3 nucleotides: TGTGCCAGCAGCTTAGCAGGGGATGGATCACCCCTCCACTTT.

CDR3 DNA: TGTGCCAGCAGCCAAGGGAGGGACAGGGGTCATACCTTC. Translating it yields CASSQGRDRGHTF. The chain recombines TRBV3-1 (or the pseudogene TRBV3-2) with TRBJ1-2; 10 positions match TRBD1. After removal of 1 base from V and 14 bases from J, the junction contained 7 bases not matched to a gene. CDR3 length: 13 residues. Looked up from germline, CDR1 is LGHDT and CDR2 is YNNKEL (reference sequence).